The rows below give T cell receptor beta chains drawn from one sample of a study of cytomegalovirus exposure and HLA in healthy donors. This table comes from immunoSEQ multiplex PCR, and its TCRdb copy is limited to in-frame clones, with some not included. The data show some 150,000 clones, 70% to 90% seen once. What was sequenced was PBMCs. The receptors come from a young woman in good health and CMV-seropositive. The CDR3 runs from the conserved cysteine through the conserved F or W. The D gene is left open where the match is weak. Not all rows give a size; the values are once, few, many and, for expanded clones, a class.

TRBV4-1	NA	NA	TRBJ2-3	TGCGCCAGCAGCCAAGATCTCGGTAGGGGCCCAGATACGCAGTATTTT	CASSQDLGRGPDTQYF
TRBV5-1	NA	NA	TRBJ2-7	TGCGCCAGCAGCTTCGGGGGAGGCTCCTACGAGCAGTACTTC	CASSFGGGSYEQYF
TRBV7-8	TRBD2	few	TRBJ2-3	TGTGCCAGCAGCTTGTACGGGGGGGCAGATACGCAGTATTTT	CASSLYGGADTQYF
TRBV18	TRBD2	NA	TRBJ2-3	TGTGCCAGCTCCCCTGCCGGGGGGGCCACAGATACGCAGTATTTT	CASSPAGGATDTQYF
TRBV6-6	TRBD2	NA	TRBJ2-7	TGTGCCAGCAGTTACTCGGGGGGGACCTACGAGCAGTACTTC	CASSYSGGTYEQYF
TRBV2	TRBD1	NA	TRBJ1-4	TGTGCCAGCCGCGGACAGGGTCATGAAAAACTGTTTTTT	CASRGQGHEKLFF
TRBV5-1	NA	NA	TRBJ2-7	TGCGCCAGCAGCTTGTTACAGGGAGCCCACGAGCAGTACTTC	CASSLLQGAHEQYF
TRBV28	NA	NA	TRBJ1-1	TGTGCCAGCAGTCTTCAGGCGAACACTGAAGCTTTCTTT	CASSLQANTEAFF
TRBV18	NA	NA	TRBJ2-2	TGTGCCAGCTCACCACTAGACACCGGGGAGCTGTTTTTT	CASSPLDTGELFF
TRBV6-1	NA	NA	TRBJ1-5	TGTGCCAGCAGTGGTGGGGGGAATCAGCCCCAGCATTTT	CASSGGGNQPQHF
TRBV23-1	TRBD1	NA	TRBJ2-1	TGCGCCAGCAGGCTGGCGTTTCAGGGGGTGGCCTACAATGAGCAGTTCTTC	CASRLAFQGVAYNEQFF
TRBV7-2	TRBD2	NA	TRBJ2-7	TGTGCCAGCAGCTTAATTAGCGGGGGGGCGTACGAGCAGTACTTC	CASSLISGGAYEQYF